This TCR beta chain comes out of a study of blood T cell repertoires in COVID-19. Study in general: Sites across the United States, Italy and Spain contributed samples from acute and convalescent COVID-19.

Original data processing: For nucleated cells, counts were estimated from reference gene primer amplification. Profiling relied on immunoSEQ multiplex PCR, and the TCRdb table lists in-frame clones only, not all of them. That table supplies the V and J calls and clone size; D and trimming were determined from the DNA. The sample gives approximately 300,000 clones, about 85% of which show up once; about 4% is in the top ten. This clone was detected once. The sequenced sample consisted of peripheral blood. This sequence was found in a woman in her 50s with active or convalescent COVID-19.

The CDR3 DNA reads TGTGCCAGCAGCTTAGGGGCTCCCAATGAGCAGTTCTTC. As protein: CASSLGAPNEQFF. The V call is TRBV7-9, the J call TRBJ2-1; D is ambiguous. V lost 1 base to trimming and J lost 6 bases, with 7 bases between them. CDR1 SEHNR and CDR2 FQNEAQ come from the germline V gene (reference sequence). The CDR3 runs 13 residues.